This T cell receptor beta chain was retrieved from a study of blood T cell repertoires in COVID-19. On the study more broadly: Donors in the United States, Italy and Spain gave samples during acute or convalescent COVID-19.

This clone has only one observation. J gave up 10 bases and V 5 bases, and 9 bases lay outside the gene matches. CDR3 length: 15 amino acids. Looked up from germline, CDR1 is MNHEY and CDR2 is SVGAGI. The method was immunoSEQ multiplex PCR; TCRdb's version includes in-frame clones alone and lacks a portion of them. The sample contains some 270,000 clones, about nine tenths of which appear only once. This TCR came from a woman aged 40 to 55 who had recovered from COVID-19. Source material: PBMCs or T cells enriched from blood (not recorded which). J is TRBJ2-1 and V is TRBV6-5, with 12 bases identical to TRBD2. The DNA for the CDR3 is TGTGCCAGCAGTCGAGCTAGCGGGGGGGCGGAGGAGCAGTTCTTC. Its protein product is CASSRASGGAEEQFF.